Listed below are T cell receptor beta chains from one sample, sequenced in a study of cytomegalovirus exposure and HLA in healthy donors. The assay was immunoSEQ multiplex PCR, and TCRdb's table has in-frame clones only and misses some. Of 160,000 or so clones in the sample, around four fifths are singletons; the top ten hold around 2.4%. The sample was PBMCs. Receptors were obtained from a man aged 25 to 40 in good health and CMV-seropositive. CDR3s include the opening cysteine and the closing phenylalanine or tryptophan. Fields, in order: CDR3 protein, CDR3 DNA, D gene, J gene, clone size, CDR3 length, V gene. D genes are given only for firm matches. Clone size, where shown, is once, few, many, or a class for clones that have expanded.

CDR3aa: CASSLWPGEYEQYF; CDR3nt: TGTGCCAGCTCACTCTGGCCAGGGGAGTACGAGCAGTACTTC; d_gene: NA; j_gene: TRBJ2-7; abundance: NA; len: 14; v_gene: TRBV18
CDR3aa: CASSPNYGESGNTIYF; CDR3nt: TGTGCCAGCTCCCCCAACTACGGGGAATCAGGAAACACCATATATTTT; d_gene: NA; j_gene: TRBJ1-3; abundance: NA; len: 16; v_gene: TRBV18
CDR3aa: CSVATVTDTQYF; CDR3nt: TGCAGCGTTGCCACAGTCACAGATACGCAGTATTTT; d_gene: NA; j_gene: TRBJ2-3; abundance: NA; len: 12; v_gene: TRBV29-1
CDR3aa: CASGTGGWYEQYF; CDR3nt: TGTGCCAGCGGGACAGGGGGTTGGTACGAGCAGTACTTC; d_gene: TRBD1; j_gene: TRBJ2-7; abundance: NA; len: 13; v_gene: TRBV19
CDR3aa: CASSPGGAGGGNEQYF; CDR3nt: TGTGCCAGCAGCCCCGGGGGGGCGGGGGGCGGAAACGAGCAGTACTTC; d_gene: TRBD2; j_gene: TRBJ2-7; abundance: NA; len: 16; v_gene: TRBV7-2
CDR3aa: CASSVRDTNYEQYF; CDR3nt: TGTGCCAGCAGTGTCCGGGACACTAACTACGAGCAGTACTTC; d_gene: NA; j_gene: TRBJ2-7; abundance: few; len: 14; v_gene: TRBV2
CDR3aa: CASSTQGNSPLHF; CDR3nt: TGTGCCAGCAGCACTCAGGGTAATTCACCCCTCCACTTT; d_gene: NA; j_gene: TRBJ1-6; abundance: NA; len: 13; v_gene: TRBV21-1
CDR3aa: CASSLGHSTDTQYF; CDR3nt: TGTGCCAGCAGCTTGGGACATAGCACAGATACGCAGTATTTT; d_gene: NA; j_gene: TRBJ2-3; abundance: NA; len: 14; v_gene: TRBV7-2
CDR3aa: CASSTDRGDYGYTF; CDR3nt: TGTGCCAGCTCAACCGACAGGGGGGACTATGGCTACACCTTC; d_gene: TRBD1; j_gene: TRBJ1-2; abundance: NA; len: 14; v_gene: TRBV18
CDR3aa: CASSVGVGLEYEQYF; CDR3nt: TGTGCCAGCAGCGTAGGAGTGGGGCTCGAATACGAGCAGTACTTC; d_gene: NA; j_gene: TRBJ2-7; abundance: NA; len: 15; v_gene: TRBV9
CDR3aa: CASSGPGTGWKLFF; CDR3nt: TGTGCCAGCAGCGGTCCCGGGACAGGGTGGAAACTGTTTTTT; d_gene: TRBD1; j_gene: TRBJ1-4; abundance: NA; len: 14; v_gene: TRBV9
CDR3aa: CASSPRTSGGSEETQYF; CDR3nt: TGTGCCAGCTCACCGAGGACTAGCGGGGGGAGTGAGGAGACCCAGTACTTC; d_gene: TRBD2; j_gene: TRBJ2-5; abundance: NA; len: 17; v_gene: TRBV18
CDR3aa: CASSAYRNSGNTIYF; CDR3nt: TGTGCCAGCAGCGCATACAGGAACTCTGGAAACACCATATATTTT; d_gene: NA; j_gene: TRBJ1-3; abundance: few; len: 15; v_gene: TRBV2
CDR3aa: CASSLSGGAGEQYF; CDR3nt: TGTGCCAGCAGCTTGTCTGGCGGGGCCGGCGAGCAGTACTTC; d_gene: NA; j_gene: TRBJ2-7; abundance: NA; len: 14; v_gene: TRBV5-4
CDR3aa: CASSQGQGAQETQYF; CDR3nt: TGCGCCAGCAGCCAAGGACAGGGGGCTCAAGAGACCCAGTACTTC; d_gene: TRBD1; j_gene: TRBJ2-5; abundance: NA; len: 15; v_gene: TRBV4-3
CDR3aa: CASSQDSQRHEAFF; CDR3nt: TGCGCCAGCAGCCAAGATTCGCAGCGTCATGAAGCTTTCTTT; d_gene: NA; j_gene: TRBJ1-1; abundance: NA; len: 14; v_gene: TRBV4-3
CDR3aa: CSSRTGLNTEAFF; CDR3nt: TGCAGCTCCAGGACAGGTTTGAACACTGAAGCTTTCTTT; d_gene: TRBD1; j_gene: TRBJ1-1; abundance: NA; len: 13; v_gene: TRBV29-1
CDR3aa: CASSLRQGQGAREQYF; CDR3nt: TGCGCCAGCAGCCTTCGACAGGGACAGGGGGCGAGAGAGCAGTACTTC; d_gene: TRBD1; j_gene: TRBJ2-7; abundance: NA; len: 16; v_gene: TRBV4-1
CDR3aa: CASSLASDSGNTIYF; CDR3nt: TGTGCCAGCAGTTTAGCGTCCGACAGTGGAAACACCATATATTTT; d_gene: NA; j_gene: TRBJ1-3; abundance: once; len: 15; v_gene: TRBV27
CDR3aa: CSAEGGTNYEQYF; CDR3nt: TGCAGCGCCGAGGGAGGCACTAACTACGAGCAGTACTTC; d_gene: NA; j_gene: TRBJ2-7; abundance: many; len: 13; v_gene: TRBV29-1
CDR3aa: CASSPPGDQETQYF; CDR3nt: TGTGCCAGCTCACCACCCGGGGACCAAGAGACCCAGTACTTC; d_gene: NA; j_gene: TRBJ2-5; abundance: once; len: 14; v_gene: TRBV18
CDR3aa: CASSPLGVRGNTEAFF; CDR3nt: TGCGCCAGCAGCCCACTCGGGGTACGTGGGAACACTGAAGCTTTCTTT; d_gene: NA; j_gene: TRBJ1-1; abundance: NA; len: 16; v_gene: TRBV4-3
CDR3aa: CASRGSGGGADTQYF; CDR3nt: TGCGCCAGCAGAGGGTCGGGGGGAGGGGCAGATACGCAGTATTTT; d_gene: TRBD2; j_gene: TRBJ2-3; abundance: once; len: 15; v_gene: TRBV4-3
CDR3aa: CASSHGTGGNQPQHF; CDR3nt: TGCGCCAGCAGCCATGGGACAGGGGGCAATCAGCCCCAGCATTTT; d_gene: TRBD1; j_gene: TRBJ1-5; abundance: NA; len: 15; v_gene: TRBV4-3
CDR3aa: CASSHPLTAGASGYTF; CDR3nt: TGCGCCAGCAGCCACCCCCTCACGGCGGGGGCTAGTGGCTACACCTTC; d_gene: NA; j_gene: TRBJ1-2; abundance: NA; len: 16; v_gene: TRBV4-1